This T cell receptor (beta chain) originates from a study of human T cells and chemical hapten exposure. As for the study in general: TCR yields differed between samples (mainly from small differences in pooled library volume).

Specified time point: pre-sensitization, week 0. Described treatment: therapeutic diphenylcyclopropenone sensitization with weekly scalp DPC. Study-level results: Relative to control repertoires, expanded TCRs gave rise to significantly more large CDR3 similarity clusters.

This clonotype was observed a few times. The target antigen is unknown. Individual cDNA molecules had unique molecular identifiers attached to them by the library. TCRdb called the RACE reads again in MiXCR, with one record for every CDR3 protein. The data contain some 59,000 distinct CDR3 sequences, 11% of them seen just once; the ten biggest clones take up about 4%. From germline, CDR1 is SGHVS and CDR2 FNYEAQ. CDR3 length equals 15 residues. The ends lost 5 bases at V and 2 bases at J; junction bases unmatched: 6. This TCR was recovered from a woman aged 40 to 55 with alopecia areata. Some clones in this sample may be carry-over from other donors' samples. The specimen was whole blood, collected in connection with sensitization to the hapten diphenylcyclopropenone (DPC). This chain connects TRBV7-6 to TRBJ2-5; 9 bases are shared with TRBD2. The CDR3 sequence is CASSPLAGKQETQYF. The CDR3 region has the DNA TGTGCCAGCAGCCCACTAGCGGGCAAACAAGAGACCCAGTACTTC.